The clone carrying this T cell receptor beta chain was detected a few times. Looked up from germline, CDR1 is DFQATT and CDR2 is SNEGSKA (reference sequence). The CDR3 is 14 amino acids. Trimming shortened V by 6 bases and J by 2 bases, and 17 bases separated the two germline ends. This entry is derived from a study of T-cell memory formation after mild COVID-19. Amplification by 5'RACE using constant-segment primers produced TCR alpha and TCR beta cDNA libraries that carried sample barcodes and UMIs. TCRdb itself ran the 5' RACE reads through MiXCR, one entry per CDR3 protein. The sample lists some 450,000 distinct CDR3 sequences, 20% occurring once.

This TCR came from an adult woman who had mild COVID-19 (a few samples of this study predate the infection). Cell type and time point are not known. The rearrangement links TRBV20-1 to TRBJ2-7, with D maybe TRBD1 (6 bases). Material: PBMCs or a T cell subset sorted from them (not recorded which). Written as DNA, the CDR3 is TGCAGTGCCATCCCCATGAGGGACACCTACGAGCAGTACTTC. This translates into CSAIPMRDTYEQYF.